The clone carrying this T cell receptor (beta chain) was detected only a few times. TCRdb recomputed calls from the RT-PCR reads with MiXCR, one row per CDR3 protein. The sample records about 210,000 distinct CDR3 sequences, around 40% being singletons. Trimming stripped 1 base from V and 2 bases from J, with 6 bases between. This CDR3 contains 13 residues. Germline CDR1 and CDR2: DFQATT and SNEGSKA (reference sequence). These data come from a study of patients and donors after allogeneic stem cell transplantation. Sequenced: blood, either unsorted or a sorted T cell fraction (not recorded which). This TCR derives from a human donor who was either an allogeneic HSCT recipient or a stem cell or donor lymphocyte infusion donor (not recorded which). It is not recorded whose cells these are; they may come from a transplant donor. The chain recombines TRBV20-1 with TRBJ1-5; D not resolved. The CDR3 protein is CSARGHRNQPQHF. The CDR3 nucleotides read TGCAGTGCTAGAGGTCACCGCAATCAGCCCCAGCATTTT.